This T cell receptor beta chain was observed in a study of CD8 T cells in ankylosing spondylitis. Points from the study as a whole: The clones that were linked to disease were reported to be significantly enriched in matched synovial fluid samples from ankylosing spondylitis patients. Disease-linked clones had a CD8+ phenotype and relatively low frequency in peripheral blood. Typical of ankylosing spondylitis blood, it appeared, was a TCR beta motif of under 10 highly homologous variants. Earlier authors reported some of these motif variants in reactive arthritis synovial fluid and blood.

This CDR3 has 13 amino acids. Germline V lookup: CDR1 SGHTA, CDR2 FQGNSA. With 3 bases removed from V and 5 bases from J, the gap between germline ends came to 11 bases. TCRdb independently ran MiXCR on the 5' RACE reads; one entry per CDR3 protein. The sample comprises 700,000 to 850,000 distinct CDR3 sequences, roughly 10% of which are singletons, and around 0.51% rests with the top ten. The sample holds a few counts of this clonotype. Its antigen is still unknown. Source material: blood, either unsorted or a sorted T cell fraction (not recorded which). The gene calls are TRBV7-2 and TRBJ2-7; D remains ambiguous. This TCR was sampled from a male donor with ankylosing spondylitis. CDR3 sequence reads: CASSLKGQDEQYF. CDR3 bases: TGTGCCAGCAGCTTGAAGGGCCAAGACGAGCAGTACTTC.